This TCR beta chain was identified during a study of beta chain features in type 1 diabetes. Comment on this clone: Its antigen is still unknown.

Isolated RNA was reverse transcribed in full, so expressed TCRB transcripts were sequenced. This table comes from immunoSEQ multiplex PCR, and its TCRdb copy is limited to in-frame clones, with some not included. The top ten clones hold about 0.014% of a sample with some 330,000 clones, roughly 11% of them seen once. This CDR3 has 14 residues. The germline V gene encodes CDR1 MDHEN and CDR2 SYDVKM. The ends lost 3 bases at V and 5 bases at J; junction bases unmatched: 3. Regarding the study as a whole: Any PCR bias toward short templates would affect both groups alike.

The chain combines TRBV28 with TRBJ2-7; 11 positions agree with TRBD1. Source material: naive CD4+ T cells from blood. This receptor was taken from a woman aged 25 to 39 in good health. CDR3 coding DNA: TGTGCCAGCAGTTTGGGACAGGGGGTACACGAGCAGTACTTC. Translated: CASSLGQGVHEQYF. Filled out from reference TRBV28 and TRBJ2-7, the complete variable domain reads DVKVTQSSRYLVKRTGEKVFLECVQDMDHENMFWYRQDPGLGLRLIYFSYDVKMKEKGDIPEGYSVSREKKERFSLILESASTNQTSMYLCASSLGQGVHEQYFGPGTRLTVT.